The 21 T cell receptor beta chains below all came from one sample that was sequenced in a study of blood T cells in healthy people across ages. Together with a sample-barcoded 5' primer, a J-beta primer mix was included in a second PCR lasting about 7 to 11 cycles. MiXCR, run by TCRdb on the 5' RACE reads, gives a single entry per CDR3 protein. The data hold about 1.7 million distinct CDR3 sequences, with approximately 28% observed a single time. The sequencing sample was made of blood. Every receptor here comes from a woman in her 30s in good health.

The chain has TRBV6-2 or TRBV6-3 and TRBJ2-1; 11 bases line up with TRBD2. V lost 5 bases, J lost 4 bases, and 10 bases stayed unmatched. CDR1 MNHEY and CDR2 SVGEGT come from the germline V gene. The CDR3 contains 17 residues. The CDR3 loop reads CASSRATSSGGYNEQFF. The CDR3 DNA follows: TGTGCCAGCAGTCGCGCCACTTCTAGCGGGGGGTACAATGAGCAGTTCTTC.

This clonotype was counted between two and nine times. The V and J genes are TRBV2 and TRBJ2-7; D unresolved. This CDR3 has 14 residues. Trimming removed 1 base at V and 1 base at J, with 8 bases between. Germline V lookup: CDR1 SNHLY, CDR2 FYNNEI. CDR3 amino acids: CASSEGIGSYEQYF. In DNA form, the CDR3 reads TGTGCCAGCAGTGAAGGTATTGGATCCTACGAGCAGTACTTC.

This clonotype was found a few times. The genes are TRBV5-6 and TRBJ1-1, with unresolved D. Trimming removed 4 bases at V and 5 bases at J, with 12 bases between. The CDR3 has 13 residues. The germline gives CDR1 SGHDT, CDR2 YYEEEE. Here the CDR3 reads CASSARAGTEAFF. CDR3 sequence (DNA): TGTGCCAGCAGCGCCCGGGCGGGGACTGAAGCTTTCTTT.

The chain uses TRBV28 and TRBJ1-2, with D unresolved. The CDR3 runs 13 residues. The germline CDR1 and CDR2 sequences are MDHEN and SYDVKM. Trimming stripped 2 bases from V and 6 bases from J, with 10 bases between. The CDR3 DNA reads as TGTGCCAGCAGTTTAAGGCGGCAGGATGGCTACACCTTC. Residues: CASSLRRQDGYTF.

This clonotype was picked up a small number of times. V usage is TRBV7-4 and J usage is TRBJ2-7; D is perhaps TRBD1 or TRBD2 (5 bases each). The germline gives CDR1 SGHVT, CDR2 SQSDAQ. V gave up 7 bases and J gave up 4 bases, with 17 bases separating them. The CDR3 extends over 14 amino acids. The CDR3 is CASIPGTDSYEQYF. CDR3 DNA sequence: TGTGCCAGCATCCCGGGGACGGACTCGTACGAGCAGTACTTC. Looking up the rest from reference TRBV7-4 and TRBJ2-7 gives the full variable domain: GAGVSQSPRYKVAKRGRDVALRCDSISGHVTLYWYRQTLGQGSEVLTYSQSDAQRDKSGRPSGRFSAERPERSVSTLKIQRTEQGDSAVYLCASIPGTDSYEQYFGPGTRLTVT.

The chain's CDR3 is CSASLPLGLALDETQYF. CDR3 in DNA: TGCAGTGCCTCGCTCCCCCTGGGACTAGCTTTAGATGAGACCCAGTACTTC. The chain combines TRBV20-1 with TRBJ2-5, with TRBD2 matching over 9 bases. V shed 6 bases and J 5 bases; nucleotides not matched to a gene: 19. Germline V lookup: CDR1 DFQATT, CDR2 SNEGSKA (reference sequence). The CDR3 has 17 amino acids.

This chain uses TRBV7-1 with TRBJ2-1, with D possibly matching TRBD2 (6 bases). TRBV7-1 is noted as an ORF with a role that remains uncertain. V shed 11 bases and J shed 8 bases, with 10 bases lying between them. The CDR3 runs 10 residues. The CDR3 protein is CAGTQYEQFF. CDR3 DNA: TGTGCCGGGACTCAATATGAGCAGTTCTTC.

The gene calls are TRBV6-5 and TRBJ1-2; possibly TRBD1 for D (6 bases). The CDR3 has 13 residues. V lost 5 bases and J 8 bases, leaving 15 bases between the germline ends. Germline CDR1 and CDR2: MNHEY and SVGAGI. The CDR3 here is CASSTRDIRGYTF. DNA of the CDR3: TGTGCCAGCAGTACCCGGGACATTAGGGGCTACACCTTC.

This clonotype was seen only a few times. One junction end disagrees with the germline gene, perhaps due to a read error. The CDR3 bases are TGCGCCGGCAGTTTTGTAAATGAGCAGTTCTTC. This encodes CAGSFVNEQFF. The V call is TRBV5-1, the J call TRBJ2-1; D uncertain. CDR3 length: 11 amino acids. Germline V gene lookup returns CDR1 SGHRS and CDR2 YFSETQ.

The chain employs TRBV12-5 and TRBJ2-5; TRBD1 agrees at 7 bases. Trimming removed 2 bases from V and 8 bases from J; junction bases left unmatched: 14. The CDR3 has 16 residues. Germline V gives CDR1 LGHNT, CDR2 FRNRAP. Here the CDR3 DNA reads TGTGCTAGTGGTTTGCCCGCAGAGGGGGCAGGGGGAACCCAGTACTTC. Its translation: CASGLPAEGAGGTQYF.

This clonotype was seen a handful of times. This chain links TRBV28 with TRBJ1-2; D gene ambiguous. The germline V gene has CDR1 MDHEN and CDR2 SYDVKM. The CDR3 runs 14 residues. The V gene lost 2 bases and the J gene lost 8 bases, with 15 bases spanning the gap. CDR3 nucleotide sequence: TGTGCCAGCAGTTTACGGGAACAAAGACGGGGCTACACCTTC. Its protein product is CASSLREQRRGYTF.

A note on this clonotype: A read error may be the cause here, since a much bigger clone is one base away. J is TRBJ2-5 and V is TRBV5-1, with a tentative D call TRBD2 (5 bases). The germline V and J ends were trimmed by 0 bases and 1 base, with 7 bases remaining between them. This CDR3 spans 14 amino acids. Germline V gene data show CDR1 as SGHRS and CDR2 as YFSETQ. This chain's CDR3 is CASSLGETQETQYF. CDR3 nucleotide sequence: TGCGCCAGCAGCTTGGGGGAGACCCAAGAGACCCAGTACTTC.

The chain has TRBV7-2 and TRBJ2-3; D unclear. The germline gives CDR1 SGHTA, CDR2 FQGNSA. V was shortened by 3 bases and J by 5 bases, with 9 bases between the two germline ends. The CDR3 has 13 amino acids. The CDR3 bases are TGTGCCAGCAGCTTTGTACTCGAAGATACGCAGTATTTT. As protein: CASSFVLEDTQYF.

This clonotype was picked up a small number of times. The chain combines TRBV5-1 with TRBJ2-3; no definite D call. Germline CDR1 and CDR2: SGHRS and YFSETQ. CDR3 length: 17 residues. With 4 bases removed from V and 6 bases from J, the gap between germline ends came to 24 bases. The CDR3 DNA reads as TGCGCCAGCAGCGAACCGCGAAGCGCCCTACTCTTGGATACGCAGTATTTT. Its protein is CASSEPRSALLLDTQYF.

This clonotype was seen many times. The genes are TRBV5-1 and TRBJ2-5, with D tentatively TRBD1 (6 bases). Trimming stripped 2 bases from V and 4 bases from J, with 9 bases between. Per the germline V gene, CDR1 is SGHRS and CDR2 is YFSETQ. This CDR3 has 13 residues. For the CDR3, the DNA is TGCGCCAGCAGCTTCTCAGGGGTAGAGACCCAGTACTTC. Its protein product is CASSFSGVETQYF.

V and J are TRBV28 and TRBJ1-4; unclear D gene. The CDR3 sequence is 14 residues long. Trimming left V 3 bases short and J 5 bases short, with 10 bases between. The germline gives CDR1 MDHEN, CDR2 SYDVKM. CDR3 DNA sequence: TGTGCCAGCAGTTTCGTGGAGACAAATGAAAAACTGTTTTTT. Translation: CASSFVETNEKLFF. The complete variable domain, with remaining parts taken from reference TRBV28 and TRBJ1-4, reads DVKVTQSSRYLVKRTGEKVFLECVQDMDHENMFWYRQDPGLGLRLIYFSYDVKMKEKGDIPEGYSVSREKKERFSLILESASTNQTSMYLCASSFVETNEKLFFGSGTQLSVL.

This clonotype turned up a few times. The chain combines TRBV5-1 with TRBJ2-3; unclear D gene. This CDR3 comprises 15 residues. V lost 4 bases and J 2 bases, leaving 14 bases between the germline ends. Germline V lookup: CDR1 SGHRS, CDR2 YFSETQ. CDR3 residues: CASSDMSLPTDTQYF. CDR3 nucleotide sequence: TGCGCCAGCAGCGATATGAGCCTACCCACAGATACGCAGTATTTT.

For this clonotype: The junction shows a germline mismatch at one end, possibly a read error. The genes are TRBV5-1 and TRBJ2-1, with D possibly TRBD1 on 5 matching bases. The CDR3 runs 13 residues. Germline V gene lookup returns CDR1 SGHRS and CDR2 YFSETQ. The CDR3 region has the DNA TGCGCCAGCAGCTGGGGCCCCTACAATGGGCAGTTCTTC. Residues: CASSWGPYNGQFF.

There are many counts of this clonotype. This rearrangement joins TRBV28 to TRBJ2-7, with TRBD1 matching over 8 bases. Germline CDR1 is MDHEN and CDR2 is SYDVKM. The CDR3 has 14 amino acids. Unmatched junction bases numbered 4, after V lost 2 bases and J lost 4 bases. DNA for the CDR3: TGTGCCAGCAGTTTAACAGGGGGGTTATACGAGCAGTACTTC. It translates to CASSLTGGLYEQYF.

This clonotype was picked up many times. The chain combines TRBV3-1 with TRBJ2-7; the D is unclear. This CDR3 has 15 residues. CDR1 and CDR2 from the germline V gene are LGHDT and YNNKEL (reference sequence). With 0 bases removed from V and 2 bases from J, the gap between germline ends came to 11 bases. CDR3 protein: CASSQDDRGAYEQYF. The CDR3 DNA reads TGTGCCAGCAGCCAAGACGATCGCGGAGCCTACGAGCAGTACTTC.

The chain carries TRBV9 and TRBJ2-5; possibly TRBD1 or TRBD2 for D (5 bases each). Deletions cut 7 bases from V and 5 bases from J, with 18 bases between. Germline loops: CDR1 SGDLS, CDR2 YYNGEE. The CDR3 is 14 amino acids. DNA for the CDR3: TGTGCCAGCGCGGTGGGGCTAGCCGGCGAGACCCAGTACTTC. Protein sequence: CASAVGLAGETQYF.